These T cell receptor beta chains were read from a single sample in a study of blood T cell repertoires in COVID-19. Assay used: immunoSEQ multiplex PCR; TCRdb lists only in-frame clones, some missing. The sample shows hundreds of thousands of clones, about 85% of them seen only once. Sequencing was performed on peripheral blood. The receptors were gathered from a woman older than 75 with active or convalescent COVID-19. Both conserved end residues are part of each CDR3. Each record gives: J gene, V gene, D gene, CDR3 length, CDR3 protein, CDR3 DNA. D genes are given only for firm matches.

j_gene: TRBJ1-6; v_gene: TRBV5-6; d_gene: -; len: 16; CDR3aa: CASSIVAEGRNSPLHF; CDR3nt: TGTGCCAGCAGCATCGTGGCGGAGGGGAGAAATTCACCCCTCCACTTT
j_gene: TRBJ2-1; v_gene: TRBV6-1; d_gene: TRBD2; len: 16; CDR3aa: CASSEWRGFSYNEQFF; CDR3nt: TGTGCCAGCAGTGAATGGCGGGGGTTCTCCTACAATGAGCAGTTCTTC
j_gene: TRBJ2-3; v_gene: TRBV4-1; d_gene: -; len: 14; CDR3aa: CASSQVVVSVTQYF; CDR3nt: TGCGCCAGCAGCCAAGTTGTAGTATCCGTTACGCAGTATTTT
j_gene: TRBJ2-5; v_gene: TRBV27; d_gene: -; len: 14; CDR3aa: CASSQLGVEETQYF; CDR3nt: TGTGCCAGCAGCCAATTAGGGGTAGAAGAGACCCAGTACTTC
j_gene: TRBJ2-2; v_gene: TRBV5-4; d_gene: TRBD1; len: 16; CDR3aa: CASSRTGWGNTGELFF; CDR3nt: TGTGCCAGCAGCAGGACAGGGTGGGGGAACACCGGGGAGCTGTTTTTT
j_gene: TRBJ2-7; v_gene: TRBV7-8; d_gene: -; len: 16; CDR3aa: CASSLGVQASYNEQYF; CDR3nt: TGTGCCAGCAGCTTAGGGGTACAGGCATCGTATAACGAGCAGTACTTC
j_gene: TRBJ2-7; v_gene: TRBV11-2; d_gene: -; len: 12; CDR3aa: CASSLRGDEQYF; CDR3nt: TGTGCCAGCAGCTTACGCGGGGACGAGCAGTACTTC
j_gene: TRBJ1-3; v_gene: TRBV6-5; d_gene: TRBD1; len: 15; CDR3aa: CASSSGQGTMNTIYF; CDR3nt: TGTGCCAGCAGTTCGGGACAGGGAACGATGAACACCATATATTTT
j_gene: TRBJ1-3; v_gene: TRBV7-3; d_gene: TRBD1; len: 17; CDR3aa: CASSPPTGTGVGNTIYF; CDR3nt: TGTGCCAGCAGCCCTCCCACCGGGACAGGGGTTGGAAACACCATATATTTT
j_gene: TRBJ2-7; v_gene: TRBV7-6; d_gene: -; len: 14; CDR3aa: CASSLEQGRYEQYF; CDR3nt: TGTGCCAGCAGCTTAGAGCAGGGTAGATACGAGCAGTACTTC